This record concerns one TCR beta chain sequence. Its antigen remains unknown. The primer mix had 60 Vbeta and 13 Jbeta primers. Repertoires were generated with immunoSEQ multiplex PCR, while TCRdb's copy carries only in-frame clones and drops some. The repertoire has roughly 150,000 clones, 73% of them found once; the top ten carry around 1.6%. This record comes from a study of cytomegalovirus exposure and HLA in healthy donors. Study summary: Caucasian-associated ancestry cluster membership applied to over 80% of over 350 genotyped donors.

Study-wide results and limits: Being productive about 90% or about 30% of the time was typical of most TCR beta V segments in an earlier analysis. A missense variant in DCLRE1C was later tied to TCR beta V- and J-gene trimming. Some V segments, TRBV6-2 and TRBV6-3 among them, were indistinguishable and were therefore excluded.

This CDR3 is built from 15 residues. V lost 1 base, J lost 1 base, and 1 base stayed unmatched. The germline CDR1 and CDR2 sequences are SGHTA and FQGNSA. The sequenced sample was PBMCs. The source of this sequence is a young woman in good health and CMV-seronegative. The J gene is TRBJ2-1, the V gene TRBV7-2, with 7 positions matching TRBD1. The CDR3 nucleotides read TGTGCCAGCAGCTTAGAACAGGGGTCCTACAATGAGCAGTTCTTC. This codes for CASSLEQGSYNEQFF.